Below are 5 T cell receptor beta chains sequenced from a single sample in a study of blood T cell repertoires in COVID-19 (dated by TCRdb to 2020 to 2022). Libraries were prepared through the immunoSEQ multiplex PCR assay. TCRdb mirrors the immuneACCESS table, restricted to in-frame sequences. Some clones are absent from its copies; in checked studies, under half trace to an unresolved V gene, and the reason for the others is unknown. The sample table records about 280,000 clones; 88% of these occur just once. Together, the top ten hold roughly 9.1% of the sample. Sequencing was performed on peripheral blood. All receptors come from a man younger than 35 with active or convalescent COVID-19.

V and J are TRBV6-4 and TRBJ2-7; 9 nucleotides line up with TRBD1. Germline V gene sequence: CDR1 MRHNA, CDR2 SNTAGT. V lost 0 bases, J lost 3 bases, and 0 bases stayed unmatched. The CDR3 covers 14 residues. The CDR3 loop reads CASSDSTGGYEQYF. In nucleotides, the CDR3 is TGTGCCAGCAGTGACTCGACAGGGGGCTACGAGCAGTACTTC.

This clone appeared a single time. The V gene is TRBV7-8, the J gene TRBJ2-1; no reliable D call. Deletions cut 0 bases from V and 4 bases from J, with 10 bases between. CDR1 and CDR2 (germline): SGHVS, FQNEAQ. The CDR3 has 15 amino acids. The CDR3 DNA is TGTGCCAGCAGCTTAGCGAGGAGCACATACAATGAGCAGTTCTTC. This gives the protein CASSLARSTYNEQFF.

This clone has more than one count but fewer than ten. This rearrangement joins TRBV14 to TRBJ1-1; TRBD1 aligns across 8 bases. Trimming took 6 bases from V and 4 from J; bases not matched to a gene: 7. The CDR3 has 14 amino acids. Germline loops: CDR1 SGHDN, CDR2 FVKESK. Here the CDR3 reads CASRRQGRPTEAFF. The CDR3 coding sequence is TGTGCCAGCAGGCGACAGGGGCGCCCCACTGAAGCTTTCTTT.

Points on this clone: At one of its ends the junction is not consistent with the germline gene, which may arise from a read error. The chain has TRBV27 and TRBJ1-1; D unclear. This CDR3 is 13 amino acids long. Germline values: CDR1 MNHEY, CDR2 SMNVEV (reference sequence). The CDR3 sequence is CASSLMKNTEAFF. The DNA for the CDR3 is TGTGCCAGCAGTTTGATGAAGAACACCGAAGCTTTCTTT.

The chain combines TRBV6-5 with TRBJ1-2; D unclear. From germline, CDR1 is MNHEY and CDR2 SVGAGI. The CDR3 sequence is 12 residues long. With 6 bases removed from V and 8 bases from J, the gap between germline ends came to 13 bases. In nucleotides, the CDR3 is TGTGCCAGCAGGGGCGGAGGATACGGCTACACCTTC. This codes for CASRGGGYGYTF.